The sequence of this TCR beta chain was determined in a study of breast tumors, draining lymph nodes, adjacent tissues. V was pared by 5 bases and J by 3 bases, with 11 bases between. The CDR3 is 14 residues long. Axillary draining lymph nodes of breast cancer patients supplied the node samples. In its sample, this clonotype was seen many times. TCRdb passed the multiplex PCR reads through MiXCR, listing each CDR3 protein once. The top ten clones hold about 2.5% of a sample with approximately 150,000 distinct CDR3 sequences, 32% of them seen once. The TCR originated in a female donor with breast cancer. Some clones in this sample may be carry-over from other donors' samples. The sequenced sample was axillary lymph node tissue. The chain is built from TRBV12-3 or TRBV12-4 and TRBJ1-5; D may be TRBD1 (6 bases). The CDR3 is CASSPGQFNQPQHF. DNA for the CDR3: TGTGCCAGCAGTCCCGGACAGTTCAATCAGCCCCAGCATTTT.